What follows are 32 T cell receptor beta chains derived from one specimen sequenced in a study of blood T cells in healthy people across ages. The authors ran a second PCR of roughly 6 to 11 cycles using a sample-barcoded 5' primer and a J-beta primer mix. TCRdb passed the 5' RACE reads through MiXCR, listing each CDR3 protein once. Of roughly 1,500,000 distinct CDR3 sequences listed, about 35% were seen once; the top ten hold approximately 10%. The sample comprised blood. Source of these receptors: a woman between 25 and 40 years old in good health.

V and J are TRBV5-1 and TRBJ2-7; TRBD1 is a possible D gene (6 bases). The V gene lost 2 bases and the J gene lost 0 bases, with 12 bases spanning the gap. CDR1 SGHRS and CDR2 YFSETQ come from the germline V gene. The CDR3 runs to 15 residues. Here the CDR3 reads CASSFSGVGSYEQYF. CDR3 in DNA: TGCGCCAGCAGCTTTTCAGGGGTCGGCTCCTACGAGCAGTACTTC. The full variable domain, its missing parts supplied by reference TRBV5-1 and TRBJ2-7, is KAGVTQTPRYLIKTRGQQVTLSCSPISGHRSVSWYQQTPGQGLQFLFEYFSETQRNKGNFPGRFSGRQFSNSRSEMNVSTLELGDSALYLCASSFSGVGSYEQYFGPGTRLTVT.

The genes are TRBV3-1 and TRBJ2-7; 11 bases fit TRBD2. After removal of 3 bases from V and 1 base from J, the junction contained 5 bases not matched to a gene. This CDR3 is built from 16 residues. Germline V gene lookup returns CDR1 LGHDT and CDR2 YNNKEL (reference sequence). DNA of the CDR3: TGTGCCAGCAGCCACACTAGCGGGAGTAGGTCCTACGAGCAGTACTTC. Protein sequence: CASSHTSGSRSYEQYF.

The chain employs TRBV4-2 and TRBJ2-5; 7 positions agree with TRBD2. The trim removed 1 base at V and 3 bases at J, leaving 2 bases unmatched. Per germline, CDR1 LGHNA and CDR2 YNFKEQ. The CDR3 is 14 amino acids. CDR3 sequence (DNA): TGTGCCAGCAGCCAAGGGGGGGGTAAAGAGACCCAGTACTTC. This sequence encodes CASSQGGGKETQYF.

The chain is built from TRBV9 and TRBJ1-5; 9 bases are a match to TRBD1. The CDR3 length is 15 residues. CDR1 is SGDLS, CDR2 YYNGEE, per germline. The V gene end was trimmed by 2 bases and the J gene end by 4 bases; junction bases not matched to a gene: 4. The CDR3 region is CASSVGQGLNQPQHF. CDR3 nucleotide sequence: TGTGCCAGCAGCGTCGGACAGGGGCTTAATCAGCCCCAGCATTTT. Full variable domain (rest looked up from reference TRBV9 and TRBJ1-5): DSGVTQTPKHLITATGQRVTLRCSPRSGDLSVYWYQQSLDQGLQFLIQYYNGEERAKGNILERFSAQQFPDLHSELNLSSLELGDSALYFCASSVGQGLNQPQHFGDGTRLSIL.

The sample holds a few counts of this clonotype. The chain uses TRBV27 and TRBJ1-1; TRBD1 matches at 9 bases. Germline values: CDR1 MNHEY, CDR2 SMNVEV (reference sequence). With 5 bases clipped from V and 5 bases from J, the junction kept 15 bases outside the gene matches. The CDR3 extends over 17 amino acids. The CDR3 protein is CASSLTALTGGFTEAFF. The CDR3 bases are TGTGCCAGCAGTCTGACCGCCTTGACAGGGGGTTTTACTGAAGCTTTCTTT.

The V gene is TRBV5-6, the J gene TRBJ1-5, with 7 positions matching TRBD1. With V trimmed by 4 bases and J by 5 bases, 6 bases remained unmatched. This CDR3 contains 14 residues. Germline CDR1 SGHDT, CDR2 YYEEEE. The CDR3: CASSLGQVDQPQHF. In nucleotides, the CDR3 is TGTGCCAGCAGCCTCGGACAGGTCGATCAGCCCCAGCATTTT.

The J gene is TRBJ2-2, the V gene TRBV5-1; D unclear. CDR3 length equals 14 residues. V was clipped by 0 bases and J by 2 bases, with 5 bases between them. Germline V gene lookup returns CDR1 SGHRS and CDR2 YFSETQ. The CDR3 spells CASSLDGNTGELFF. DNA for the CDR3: TGCGCCAGCAGCTTGGACGGAAACACCGGGGAGCTGTTTTTT.

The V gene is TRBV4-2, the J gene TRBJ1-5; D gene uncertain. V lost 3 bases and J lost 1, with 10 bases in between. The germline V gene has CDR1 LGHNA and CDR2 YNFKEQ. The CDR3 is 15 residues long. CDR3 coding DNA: TGTGCCAGCAGCCACAACGGTGGCAGCAATCAGCCCCAGCATTTT. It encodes CASSHNGGSNQPQHF.

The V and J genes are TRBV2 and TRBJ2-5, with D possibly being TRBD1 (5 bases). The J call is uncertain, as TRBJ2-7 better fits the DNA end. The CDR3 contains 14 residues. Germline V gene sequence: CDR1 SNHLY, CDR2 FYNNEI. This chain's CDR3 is CASKITGNSYEQYF. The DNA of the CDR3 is TGTGCCAGCAAAATAACAGGCAACAGCTACGAGCAGTACTTC.

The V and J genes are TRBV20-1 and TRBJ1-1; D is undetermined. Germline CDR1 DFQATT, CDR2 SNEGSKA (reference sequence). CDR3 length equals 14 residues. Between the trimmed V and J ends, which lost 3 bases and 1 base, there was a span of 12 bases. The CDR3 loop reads CSARKRQANTEAFF. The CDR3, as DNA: TGCAGTGCTAGGAAGAGGCAGGCGAACACTGAAGCTTTCTTT.

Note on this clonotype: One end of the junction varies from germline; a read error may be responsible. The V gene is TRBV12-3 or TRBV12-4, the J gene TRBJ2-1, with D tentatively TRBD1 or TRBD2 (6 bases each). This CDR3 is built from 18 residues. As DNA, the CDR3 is TGTGCCAGCAGTTTAGAGGGGGGAGGCTCGTTATCCTACTATGAGCAGTTCTTC. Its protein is CASSLEGGGSLSYYEQFF.

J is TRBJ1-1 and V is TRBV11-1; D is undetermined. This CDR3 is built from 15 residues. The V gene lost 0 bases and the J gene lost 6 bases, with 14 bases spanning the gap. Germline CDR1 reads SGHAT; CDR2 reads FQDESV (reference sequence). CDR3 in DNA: TGTGCCAGCAGCTTAGCGGCCTGGCGGGGATCTGAAGCTTTCTTT. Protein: CASSLAAWRGSEAFF.

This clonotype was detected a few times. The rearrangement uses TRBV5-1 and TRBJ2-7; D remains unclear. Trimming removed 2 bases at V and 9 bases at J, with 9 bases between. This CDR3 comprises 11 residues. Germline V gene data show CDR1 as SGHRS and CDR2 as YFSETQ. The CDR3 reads CASSFGSVQYF. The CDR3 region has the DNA TGCGCCAGCAGCTTTGGGTCGGTGCAGTACTTC.

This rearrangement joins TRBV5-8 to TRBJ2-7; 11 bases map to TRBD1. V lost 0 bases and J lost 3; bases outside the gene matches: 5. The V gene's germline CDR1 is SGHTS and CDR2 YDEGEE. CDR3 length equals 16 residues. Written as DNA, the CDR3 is TGTGCCAGCAGCTTGGCCAGGACAGGGGGCTTCTACGAGCAGTACTTC. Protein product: CASSLARTGGFYEQYF.

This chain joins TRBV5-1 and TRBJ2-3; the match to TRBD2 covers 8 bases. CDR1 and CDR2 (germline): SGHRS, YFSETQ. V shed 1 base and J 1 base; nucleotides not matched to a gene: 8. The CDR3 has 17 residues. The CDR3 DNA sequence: TGCGCCAGCAGCTTGACGGCGGGAGGAGGGGGCACAGATACGCAGTATTTT. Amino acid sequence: CASSLTAGGGGTDTQYF.

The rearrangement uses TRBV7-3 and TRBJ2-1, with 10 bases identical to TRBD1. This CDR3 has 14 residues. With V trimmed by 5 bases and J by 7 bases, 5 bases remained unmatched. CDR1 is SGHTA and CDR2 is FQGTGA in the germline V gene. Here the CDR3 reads CASSVPGQGNEQFF. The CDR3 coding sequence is TGTGCCAGCAGCGTACCGGGACAGGGGAATGAGCAGTTCTTC.

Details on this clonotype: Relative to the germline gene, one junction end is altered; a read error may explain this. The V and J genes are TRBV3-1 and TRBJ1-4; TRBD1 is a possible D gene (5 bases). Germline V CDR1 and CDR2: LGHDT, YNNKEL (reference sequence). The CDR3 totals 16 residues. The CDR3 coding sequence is TGTGCCTGCAGCCTAGCTAGGGGCCTACCTAATGAAAAACTGTTTTTT. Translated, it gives CACSLARGLPNEKLFF.

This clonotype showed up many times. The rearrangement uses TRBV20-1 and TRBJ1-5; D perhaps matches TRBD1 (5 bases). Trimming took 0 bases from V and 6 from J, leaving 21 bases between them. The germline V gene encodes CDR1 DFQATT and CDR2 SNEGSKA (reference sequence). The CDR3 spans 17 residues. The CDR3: CSARDFQGASSRQPQHF. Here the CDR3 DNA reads TGCAGTGCTAGAGATTTTCAGGGTGCGTCGTCCCGTCAGCCCCAGCATTTT.

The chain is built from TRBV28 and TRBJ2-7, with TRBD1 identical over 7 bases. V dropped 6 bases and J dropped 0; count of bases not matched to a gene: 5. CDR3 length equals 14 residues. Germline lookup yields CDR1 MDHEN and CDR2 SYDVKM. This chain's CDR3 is CASRGQVNSYEQYF. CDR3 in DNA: TGTGCCAGCAGAGGACAGGTTAACTCCTACGAGCAGTACTTC. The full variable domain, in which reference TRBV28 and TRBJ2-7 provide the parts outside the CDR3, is DVKVTQSSRYLVKRTGEKVFLECVQDMDHENMFWYRQDPGLGLRLIYFSYDVKMKEKGDIPEGYSVSREKKERFSLILESASTNQTSMYLCASRGQVNSYEQYFGPGTRLTVT.

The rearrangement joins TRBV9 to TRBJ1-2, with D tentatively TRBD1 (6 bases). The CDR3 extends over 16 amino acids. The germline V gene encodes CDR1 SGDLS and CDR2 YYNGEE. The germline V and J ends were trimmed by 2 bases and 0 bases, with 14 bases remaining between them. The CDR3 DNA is TGTGCCAGCAGCGTCGGAGGACAGTTAGCTAACTATGGCTACACCTTC. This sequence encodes CASSVGGQLANYGYTF.

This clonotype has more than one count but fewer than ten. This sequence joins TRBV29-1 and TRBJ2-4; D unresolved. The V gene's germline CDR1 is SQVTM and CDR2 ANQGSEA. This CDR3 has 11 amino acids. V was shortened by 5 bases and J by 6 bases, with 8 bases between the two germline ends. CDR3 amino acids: CSVPGRNIQYF. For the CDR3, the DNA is TGCAGCGTTCCCGGGCGAAACATTCAGTACTTC. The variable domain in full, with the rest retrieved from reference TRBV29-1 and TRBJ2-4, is SAVISQKPSRDICQRGTSLTIQCQVDSQVTMMFWYRQQPGQSLTLIATANQGSEATYESGFVIDKFPISRPNLTFSTLTVSNMSPEDSSIYLCSVPGRNIQYFGAGTRLSVL.

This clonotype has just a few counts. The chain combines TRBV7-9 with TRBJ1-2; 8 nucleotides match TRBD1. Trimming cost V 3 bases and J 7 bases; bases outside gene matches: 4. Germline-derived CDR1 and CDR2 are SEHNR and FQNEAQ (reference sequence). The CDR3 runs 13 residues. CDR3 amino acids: CASSFPGGVGYTF. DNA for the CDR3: TGTGCCAGCAGCTTCCCAGGGGGCGTTGGCTACACCTTC.

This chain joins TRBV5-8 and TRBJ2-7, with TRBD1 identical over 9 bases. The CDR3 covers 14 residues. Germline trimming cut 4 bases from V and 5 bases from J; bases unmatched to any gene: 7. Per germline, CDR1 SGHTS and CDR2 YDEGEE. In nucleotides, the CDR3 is TGTGCCAGCAGCACCCGGGACAGGGTCAACGAGCAGTACTTC. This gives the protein CASSTRDRVNEQYF.

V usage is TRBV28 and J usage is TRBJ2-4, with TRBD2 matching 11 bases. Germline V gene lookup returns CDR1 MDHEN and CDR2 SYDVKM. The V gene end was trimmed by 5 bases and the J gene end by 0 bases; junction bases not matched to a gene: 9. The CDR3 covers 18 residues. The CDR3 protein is CASSLSHLAGGAKNIQYF. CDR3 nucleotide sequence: TGTGCCAGCAGTCTTTCCCATCTAGCGGGGGGAGCCAAAAACATTCAGTACTTC.

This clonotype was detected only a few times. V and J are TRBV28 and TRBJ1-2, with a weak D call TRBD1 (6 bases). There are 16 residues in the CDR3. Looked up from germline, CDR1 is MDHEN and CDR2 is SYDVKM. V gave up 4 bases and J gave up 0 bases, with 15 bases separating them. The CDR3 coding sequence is TGTGCCAGCAGTTGGGGGCGGGGGCTCCCTAACTATGGCTACACCTTC. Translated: CASSWGRGLPNYGYTF.

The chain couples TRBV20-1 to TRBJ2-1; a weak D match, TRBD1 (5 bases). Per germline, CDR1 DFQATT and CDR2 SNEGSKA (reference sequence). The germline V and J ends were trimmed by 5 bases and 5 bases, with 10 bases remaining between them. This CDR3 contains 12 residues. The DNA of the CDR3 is TGCAGTGCTCCCGACAGTGACAATGAGCAGTTCTTC. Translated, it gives CSAPDSDNEQFF.

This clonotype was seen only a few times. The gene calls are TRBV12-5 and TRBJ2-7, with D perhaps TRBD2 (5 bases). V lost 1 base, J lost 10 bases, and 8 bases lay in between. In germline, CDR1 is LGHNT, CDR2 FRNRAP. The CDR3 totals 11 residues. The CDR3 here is CASGLGRSQYF. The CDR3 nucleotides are TGTGCTAGTGGTTTGGGGAGGTCCCAGTACTTC. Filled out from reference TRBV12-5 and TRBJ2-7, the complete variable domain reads DARVTQTPRHKVTEMGQEVTMRCQPILGHNTVFWYRQTMMQGLELLAYFRNRAPLDDSGMPKDRFSAEMPDATLATLKIQPSEPRDSAVYFCASGLGRSQYFGPGTRLTVT.

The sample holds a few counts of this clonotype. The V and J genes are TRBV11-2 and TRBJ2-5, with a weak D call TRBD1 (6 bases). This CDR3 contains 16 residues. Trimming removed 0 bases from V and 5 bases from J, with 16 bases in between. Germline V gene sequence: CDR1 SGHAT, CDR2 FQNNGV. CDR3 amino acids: CASSLEWTAQRETQYF. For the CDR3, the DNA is TGTGCCAGCAGCTTAGAATGGACAGCACAGAGGGAGACCCAGTACTTC.

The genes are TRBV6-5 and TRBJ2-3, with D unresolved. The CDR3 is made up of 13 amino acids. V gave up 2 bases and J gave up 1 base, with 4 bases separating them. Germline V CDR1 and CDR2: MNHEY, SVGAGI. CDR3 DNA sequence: TGTGCCAGCAGTTACCAGGGCACAGATACGCAGTATTTT. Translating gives CASSYQGTDTQYF.

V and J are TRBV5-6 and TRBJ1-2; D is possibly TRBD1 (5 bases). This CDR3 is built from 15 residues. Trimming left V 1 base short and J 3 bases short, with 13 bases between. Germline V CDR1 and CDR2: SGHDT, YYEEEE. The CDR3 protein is CASSLLGKGYYGYTF. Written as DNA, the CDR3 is TGTGCCAGCAGCTTGCTCGGGAAGGGGTACTATGGCTACACCTTC.

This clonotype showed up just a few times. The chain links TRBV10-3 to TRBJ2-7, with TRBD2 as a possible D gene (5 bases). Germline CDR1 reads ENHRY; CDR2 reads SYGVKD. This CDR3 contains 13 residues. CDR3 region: CAARGKEAYEQYF. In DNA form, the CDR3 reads TGTGCGGCGAGAGGGAAGGAGGCCTACGAGCAGTACTTC.

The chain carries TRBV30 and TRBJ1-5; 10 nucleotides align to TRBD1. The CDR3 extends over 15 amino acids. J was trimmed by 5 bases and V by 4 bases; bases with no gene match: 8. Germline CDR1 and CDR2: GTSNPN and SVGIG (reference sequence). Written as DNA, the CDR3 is TGTGCCTGGACCGAGGGGACAGGGGTTTATCAGCCCCAGCATTTT. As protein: CAWTEGTGVYQPQHF.